Below, 22 T cell receptor beta chains from the same sample are listed, as sequenced in a study of T cell responses to AZD1222 COVID-19 vaccine (dated by TCRdb to the early 2020s). The protocol used for the library was the immunoSEQ multiplex PCR assay. Here the immuneACCESS table is served through TCRdb, limited to in-frame sequences with V and J called. Missing clones are a known gap in these copies; in checked studies unresolved V genes cover under half, and the rest lacks a known reason. This sample is represented by about 120,000 clones; 75% to 95% of them were singletons. The leading ten clones occupy more than 4.5% of the sample. The time point label, as the study defines it: baseline before first vaccination. Sequences were derived from peripheral blood, sampled on day 0 of AZD1222 vaccination. The origin of the receptors is an adult in good health.

V and J are TRBV4-2 and TRBJ1-1; D gene unclear. Per the germline V gene, CDR1 is LGHNA and CDR2 is YNFKEQ. Trimming removed 1 base at V and 1 base at J, with 22 bases between. The CDR3 loop spans 19 amino acids. The CDR3 region is CASSQVGIGQIGTNTEAFF. The CDR3 bases are TGTGCCAGCAGCCAAGTTGGGATCGGCCAAATAGGAACGAACACTGAAGCTTTCTTT.

V usage is TRBV10-2 and J usage is TRBJ2-7; D is uncertain. The CDR3 contains 11 residues. V was clipped by 10 bases and J by 3 bases, with 10 bases between them. CDR1 and CDR2 from the germline V gene are WSHSY and SAAADI. CDR3 DNA sequence: TGCGCCACCGGTGGGGTCTACGAGCAGTACTTC. This codes for CATGGVYEQYF.

V gene TRBV19 combines with J gene TRBJ1-2; the D gene is possibly TRBD1 (5 bases). Germline CDR1 is LNHDA and CDR2 is SQIVND (reference sequence). The CDR3 consists of 15 residues. V lost 6 bases to trimming and J lost 3 bases, with 17 bases between them. The CDR3 region has the DNA TGTGCCAGTAGCCTCGAGCAGGGTATATACTATGGCTACACCTTC. Translating it yields CASSLEQGIYYGYTF.

DNA for the CDR3: TGTGCCAGCACGGACTACCCGAACACCGGGGAGCTGTTTTTT. Translating it yields CASTDYPNTGELFF. The V and J genes are TRBV27 and TRBJ2-2; D possibly corresponds to TRBD2 (6 bases). Germline V lookup: CDR1 MNHEY, CDR2 SMNVEV (reference sequence). V was cut by 7 bases and J by 0 bases, with 9 bases left in between. CDR3 length: 14 residues.

The chain's CDR3 is CASSLVSFAVEGYTF. For the CDR3, the DNA is TGTGCCAGCAGCTTAGTTTCCTTCGCGGTCGAAGGCTACACCTTC. This chain connects TRBV7-2 to TRBJ1-2; no clear D. There are 15 residues in the CDR3. The germline gives CDR1 SGHTA, CDR2 FQGNSA. V gave up 1 base and J gave up 8 bases, with 17 bases separating them.

V usage is TRBV6-5 and J usage is TRBJ1-2, with D possibly being TRBD1 (6 bases). Trimming pared 7 bases from V and 4 bases from J, leaving 16 bases between. Germline V CDR1 and CDR2: MNHEY, SVGAGI. The CDR3 is 14 residues long. The CDR3 nucleotides are TGTGCCAGCACCAACAGGGTCGGAAGCTATGGCTACACCTTC. Translated: CASTNRVGSYGYTF.

The rearrangement links TRBV4-2 to TRBJ2-7, with 13 bases identical to TRBD2. This CDR3 contains 16 residues. In germline, CDR1 is LGHNA, CDR2 YNFKEQ. With V trimmed by 1 base and J by 4 bases, 4 bases remained unmatched. In DNA, the CDR3 is TGTGCCAGCAGCCAAGGTGGGGGACTAGCGGGATACGAGCAGTACTTC. It encodes CASSQGGGLAGYEQYF.

This rearrangement joins TRBV25-1 to TRBJ1-2, with 7 bases that match TRBD1. The junction had 14 bases not matched to a gene; V was cut back by 1 base and J by 6 bases. There are 17 residues in the CDR3. Germline V gene data show CDR1 as MGHDK and CDR2 as SYGVNS. The CDR3 sequence is CASSEFLTGSRVDGYTF. As DNA, the CDR3 is TGTGCCAGCAGTGAATTTCTGACAGGGAGCAGGGTAGATGGCTACACCTTC.

The chain uses TRBV19 and TRBJ1-4; 8 bases map to TRBD1. The ends lost 3 bases at V and 8 bases at J; junction bases unmatched: 5. This CDR3 spans 14 amino acids. Germline V gene data show CDR1 as LNHDA and CDR2 as SQIVND (reference sequence). CDR3 amino acids: CASSISGGGEKLFF. CDR3 nucleotides: TGTGCCAGTAGTATTTCAGGGGGCGGAGAAAAACTGTTTTTT. Variable domain in full (rest from reference TRBV19 and TRBJ1-4): DGGITQSPKYLFRKEGQNVTLSCEQNLNHDAMYWYRQDPGQGLRLIYYSQIVNDFQKGDIAEGYSVSREKKESFPLTVTSAQKNPTAFYLCASSISGGGEKLFFGSGTQLSVL.

The genes are TRBV27 and TRBJ2-1; possible D gene TRBD2, 5 bases. Germline CDR1 and CDR2: MNHEY and SMNVEV (reference sequence). This CDR3 has 16 residues. Deletions cut 0 bases from V and 4 bases from J, with 13 bases between. CDR3 residues: CASSLSGGGSYNEQFF. DNA for the CDR3: TGTGCCAGCAGTTTATCGGGTGGCGGGTCATACAATGAGCAGTTCTTC.

The chain links TRBV19 to TRBJ2-1, with D maybe TRBD1 (5 bases). The germline CDR1 and CDR2 sequences are LNHDA and SQIVND (reference sequence). CDR3 length: 13 residues. V gave up 0 bases and J gave up 10 bases, with 10 bases separating them. The CDR3 is CASSIDRGQEQFF. As DNA, the CDR3 is TGTGCCAGTAGTATAGATAGGGGCCAGGAGCAGTTCTTC.

For this clone: Germline is not matched at one junction end, which may reflect a read error. The rearrangement links TRBV7-7 to TRBJ2-3, with TRBD1 matching over 10 bases. The CDR3 length is 15 residues. CDR1 and CDR2 from the germline V gene are SSHAT and FNYEAQ (reference sequence). CDR3 in DNA: TGTGCTAGCAGCTTACGGACAGGGGGGACAGATACGCAGTATTTT. Its protein product is CASSLRTGGTDTQYF. Using reference TRBV7-7 and TRBJ2-3 for the parts outside the CDR3, the full variable domain is GAGVSQSPRYKVTKRGQDVTLRCDPISSHATLYWYQQALGQGPEFLTYFNYEAQPDKSGLPSDRFSAERPEGSISTLTIQRTEQRDSAMYRCASSLRTGGTDTQYFGPGTRLTVL.

The chain has TRBV14 and TRBJ1-4; TRBD1 matches at 7 bases. The CDR3 has 14 amino acids. The junction had 1 base not matched to a gene; V was cut back by 2 bases and J by 4 bases. In germline, CDR1 is SGHDN, CDR2 FVKESK. The CDR3 protein is CASSQQGVNEKLFF. CDR3 sequence (DNA): TGTGCCAGCAGCCAACAGGGGGTTAATGAAAAACTGTTTTTT.

The chain links TRBV6-2 or TRBV6-3 to TRBJ1-2, with 10 nucleotides matching TRBD1. Trimming at V came to 2 bases and at J to 1 base, leaving 7 bases not matched to a gene. The germline gives CDR1 MNHEY, CDR2 SVGEGT. The CDR3 contains 17 residues. CDR3 sequence: CASSYPDRGKINYGYTF. DNA of the CDR3: TGTGCCAGCAGTTACCCGGACAGGGGGAAGATTAACTATGGCTACACCTTC.

The CDR3 sequence: CASSSLGTASYEQYF. As DNA, the CDR3 is TGTGCCAGCAGTTCCCTGGGGACTGCCTCCTACGAGCAGTACTTC. The J gene is TRBJ2-7, the V gene TRBV27; possible D gene TRBD2, 6 bases. CDR3 size: 15 residues. Germline CDR1 MNHEY, CDR2 SMNVEV (reference sequence). Trimming took off 4 bases at V and 0 bases at J, with 13 bases between the two ends.

The chain is built from TRBV5-1 and TRBJ2-7, with TRBD1 identical over 7 bases. V lost 4 bases, J lost 1 base, and 8 bases stayed unmatched. In germline, CDR1 is SGHRS, CDR2 YFSETQ. CDR3 length equals 15 residues. The CDR3 is CASSPGQSVSYEQYF. DNA of the CDR3: TGCGCCAGCAGCCCGGGACAGTCAGTATCCTACGAGCAGTACTTC.

This clone was seen a single time. CDR3 amino acids: CASRLQKQANTEAFF. The CDR3 bases are TGTGCCAGCAGGCTACAAAAACAGGCCAACACTGAAGCTTTCTTT. V and J are TRBV2 and TRBJ1-1, with a weak D call TRBD1 (5 bases). Trimming shortened V by 6 bases and J by 2 bases, and 16 bases separated the two germline ends. CDR3 size: 15 residues. Germline loops: CDR1 SNHLY, CDR2 FYNNEI.

CDR3 sequence: CASSRQGADTQYF. Here the CDR3 DNA reads TGTGCCAGCTCGCGCCAGGGGGCAGATACGCAGTATTTT. The gene calls are TRBV18 and TRBJ2-3; 7 bases map to TRBD1. This CDR3 is 13 amino acids long. With 6 bases clipped from V and 4 bases from J, the junction kept 4 bases outside the gene matches. Germline V gene data show CDR1 as KGHSH and CDR2 as LQKENI.

The chain employs TRBV5-6 and TRBJ1-1; D is undetermined. The CDR3 is made up of 13 amino acids. V was shortened by 4 bases and J by 4 bases, with 11 bases between the two germline ends. Germline CDR1 and CDR2: SGHDT and YYEEEE. The CDR3 coding sequence is TGTGCCAGCAGCCTTCGACGGACCACTGAAGCTTTCTTT. Its protein product is CASSLRRTTEAFF.

The J gene is TRBJ1-2, the V gene TRBV7-2, with a weak D call TRBD1 (5 bases). The CDR3 runs to 15 residues. In germline, CDR1 is SGHTA, CDR2 FQGNSA. With 1 base removed from V and 4 bases from J, the gap between germline ends came to 13 bases. The CDR3 protein is CASSLGGAASYGYTF. The CDR3, as DNA: TGTGCCAGCAGCTTAGGCGGGGCAGCAAGCTATGGCTACACCTTC.

With regard to this clone: At the DNA level, this CDR3 is encoded by other sequences in the same sample as well. The chain combines TRBV29-1 with TRBJ2-2, with TRBD2 as a possible D gene (5 bases). In germline, CDR1 is SQVTM, CDR2 ANQGSEA. V lost 3 bases and J 3 bases, leaving 8 bases between the germline ends. There are 13 residues in the CDR3. The CDR3 is CSVDRGYTGELFF. In DNA, the CDR3 is TGCAGCGTTGATCGAGGGTACACCGGGGAGCTGTTTTTT.

The chain carries TRBV3-1 (or the pseudogene TRBV3-2) and TRBJ1-2, with no clear D. The CDR3 totals 16 residues. Per germline, CDR1 LGHDT and CDR2 YNNKEL (reference sequence). V lost 1 base to trimming and J lost 5 bases, with 17 bases between them. CDR3 amino acids: CASSQGPQSLVYGYTF. CDR3 nucleotides: TGTGCCAGCAGCCAAGGGCCCCAGTCTTTGGTTTATGGCTACACCTTC.